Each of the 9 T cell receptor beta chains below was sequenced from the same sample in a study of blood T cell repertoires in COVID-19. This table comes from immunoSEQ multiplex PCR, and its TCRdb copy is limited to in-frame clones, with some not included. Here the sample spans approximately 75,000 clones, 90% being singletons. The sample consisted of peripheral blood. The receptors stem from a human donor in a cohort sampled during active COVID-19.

In nucleotides, the CDR3 is TGTGCCAGCAGGACCGGGACTCCATATGGCTACACCTTC. It is translated as CASRTGTPYGYTF. This chain uses TRBV28 with TRBJ1-2; D possibly corresponds to TRBD1 (5 bases). Deletions cut 6 bases from V and 5 bases from J, with 13 bases between. In germline, CDR1 is MDHEN, CDR2 SYDVKM. The CDR3 consists of 13 residues.

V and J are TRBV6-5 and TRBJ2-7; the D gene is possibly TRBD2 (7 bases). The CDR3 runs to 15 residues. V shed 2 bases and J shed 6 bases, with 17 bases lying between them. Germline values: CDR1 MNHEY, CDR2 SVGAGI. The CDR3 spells CASSYGREGGAEQYF. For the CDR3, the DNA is TGTGCCAGCAGTTACGGAAGAGAGGGGGGGGCCGAGCAGTACTTC.

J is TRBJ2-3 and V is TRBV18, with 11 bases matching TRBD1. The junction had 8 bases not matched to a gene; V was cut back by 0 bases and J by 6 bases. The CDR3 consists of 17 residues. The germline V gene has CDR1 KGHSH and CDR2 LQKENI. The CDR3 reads CASSPPAGTGGSDTQYF. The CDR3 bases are TGTGCCAGCTCACCACCGGCGGGGACAGGGGGTTCGGATACGCAGTATTTT.

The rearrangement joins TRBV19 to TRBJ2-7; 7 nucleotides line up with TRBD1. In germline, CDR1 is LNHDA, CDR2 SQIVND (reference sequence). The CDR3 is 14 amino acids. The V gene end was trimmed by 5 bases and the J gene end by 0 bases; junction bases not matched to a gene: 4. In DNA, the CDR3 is TGTGCCAGTAGTCGGGACAGCAGCTCCTACGAGCAGTACTTC. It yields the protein CASSRDSSSYEQYF.

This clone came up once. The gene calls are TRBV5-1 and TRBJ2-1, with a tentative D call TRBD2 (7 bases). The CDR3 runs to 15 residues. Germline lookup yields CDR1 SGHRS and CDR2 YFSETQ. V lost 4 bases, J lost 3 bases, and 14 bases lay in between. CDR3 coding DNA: TGCGCCAGCAGCCTGGGGGGGACACTCTACAATGAGCAGTTCTTC. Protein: CASSLGGTLYNEQFF.

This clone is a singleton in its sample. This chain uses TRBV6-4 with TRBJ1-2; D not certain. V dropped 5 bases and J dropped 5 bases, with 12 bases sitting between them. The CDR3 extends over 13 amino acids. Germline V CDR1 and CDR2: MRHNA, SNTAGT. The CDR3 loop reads CASSQHYLYGYTF. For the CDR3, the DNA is TGTGCCAGCAGTCAACACTACTTATATGGCTACACCTTC.

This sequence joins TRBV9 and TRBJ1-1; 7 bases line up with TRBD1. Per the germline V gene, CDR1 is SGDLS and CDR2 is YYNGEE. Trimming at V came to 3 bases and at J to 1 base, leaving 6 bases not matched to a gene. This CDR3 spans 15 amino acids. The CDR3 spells CASSGGGSTNTEAFF. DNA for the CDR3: TGTGCCAGCAGCGGAGGGGGCAGCACGAACACTGAAGCTTTCTTT.

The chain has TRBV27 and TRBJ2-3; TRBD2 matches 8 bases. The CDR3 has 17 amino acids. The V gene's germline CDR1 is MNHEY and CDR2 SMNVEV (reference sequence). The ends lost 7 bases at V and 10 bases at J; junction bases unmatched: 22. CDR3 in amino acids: CASILRGGSQHGRAQYF. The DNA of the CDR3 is TGTGCCAGCATCCTTCGAGGCGGCTCTCAACACGGGAGGGCGCAGTATTTT.

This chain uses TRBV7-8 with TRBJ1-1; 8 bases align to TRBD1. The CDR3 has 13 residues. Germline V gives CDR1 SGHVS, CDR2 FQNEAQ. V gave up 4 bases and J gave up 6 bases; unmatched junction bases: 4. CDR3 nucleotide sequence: TGTGCCAGCAGCTCCGCAGGGGGCTCTGAAGCTTTCTTT. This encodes CASSSAGGSEAFF. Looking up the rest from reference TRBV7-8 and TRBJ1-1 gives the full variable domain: GAGVSQSPRYKVAKRGQDVALRCDPISGHVSLFWYQQALGQGPEFLTYFQNEAQLDKSGLPSDRFFAERPEGSVSTLKIQRTQQEDSAVYLCASSSAGGSEAFFGQGTRLTVV.